Below, 6 T cell receptor beta chains from the same sample are listed, as sequenced in a study of blood T cells in healthy people across ages. Combining a sample-barcoded 5' primer with a J-beta primer mix, a second PCR ran for roughly 6 to 11 cycles. Using its own MiXCR run on the 5' RACE reads, TCRdb lists one record per CDR3 protein. The sample has 850,000 to 950,000 distinct CDR3 sequences, around 30% seen once. Sequenced input: blood. Receptors were obtained from an elderly woman in good health.

There are many counts of this clonotype. The rearrangement joins TRBV5-1 to TRBJ2-5, with D hard to call. Germline CDR1 reads SGHRS; CDR2 reads YFSETQ. The CDR3 length is 15 residues. V dropped 0 bases and J dropped 4 bases, with 13 bases sitting between them. CDR3 in amino acids: CASSLDPVGTETQYF. The CDR3 DNA sequence: TGCGCCAGCAGCTTGGATCCGGTCGGAACAGAGACCCAGTACTTC. Full variable domain (outside the CDR3, taken from reference TRBV5-1 and TRBJ2-5): KAGVTQTPRYLIKTRGQQVTLSCSPISGHRSVSWYQQTPGQGLQFLFEYFSETQRNKGNFPGRFSGRQFSNSRSEMNVSTLELGDSALYLCASSLDPVGTETQYFGPGTRLLVL.

DNA of the CDR3: TGTGCCAGCAGTTTAGCAGGGTGGTATGGCTACACCTTC. Translation gives CASSLAGWYGYTF. This rearrangement joins TRBV12-3 or TRBV12-4 to TRBJ1-2; no definite D call. The V and J ends lost 0 bases and 5 bases respectively, with 7 bases between them. The CDR3 is 13 residues long.

In this sample, this clonotype turned up once. Since a much larger clone is just one base distant, this may be a read error. The chain links TRBV6-2 or TRBV6-3 to TRBJ1-1; D unclear. V was shortened by 4 bases and J by 4 bases, with 4 bases between the two germline ends. Per germline, CDR1 MNHEY and CDR2 SVGEGT. The CDR3 is 11 residues long. The CDR3 sequence: CASSWVTEAFF. CDR3 DNA: TGTGCCAGCAGTTGGGTCACTGAAGCTTTCTTT.

V is TRBV12-3 or TRBV12-4 and J is TRBJ1-5, with no clear D. The ends were cut back, 3 bases at V and 7 bases at J, with 10 bases in the middle. This CDR3 is built from 13 residues. CDR3: CASSFQSPQPQHF. The CDR3 coding sequence is TGTGCCAGCAGTTTCCAAAGTCCACAGCCCCAGCATTTT.

There are a few counts of this clonotype. J is TRBJ2-1 and V is TRBV5-1; 8 nucleotides agree with TRBD2. V dropped 4 bases and J dropped 2; count of bases not matched to a gene: 8. In germline, CDR1 is SGHRS, CDR2 YFSETQ. This CDR3 has 16 amino acids. CDR3 nucleotides: TGCGCCAGCAGCCCCAGCGGCGGGGGGACCTACAATGAGCAGTTCTTC. Translated: CASSPSGGGTYNEQFF.

The chain employs TRBV4-3 and TRBJ1-1, with D unclear. Trimming pared 4 bases from V and 1 base from J, leaving 10 bases between. Germline V gene lookup returns CDR1 LGHNA and CDR2 YSLEER. The CDR3 runs 14 residues. CDR3 DNA: TGCGCCAGCAGCCCACGCTCAACGAACACTGAAGCTTTCTTT. It yields the protein CASSPRSTNTEAFF.